These 19 T cell receptor beta chains originate from one sample sequenced in a study of post-analysis software for immune sequencing data (dated by TCRdb to 2015 to 2017). The investigation overall reported the following: A few TRBV segments, including TRBV5-6, TRBV5-1 and TRBV20-1, were significantly more frequent in patients than controls.

Their cognate antigens are unknown. The library relied on PCR. Data came from an Illumina HiSeq 2500. To reduce PCR and sequencing biases, unique molecular identifiers were built into the TCR beta cDNA libraries. TCRdb itself trimmed the public reads at Q25 with fastp, ran MiXCR and retained productive beta chains. Rows with one shared CDR3 protein collapse into an entry with the most common genes and DNA. Within this sample are roughly 620,000 distinct CDR3 sequences, with around 47% of them counted one time only. The top ten hold 1.5% to 2% of the sample. Input material: blood. The source is a girl between 10 and 17 years old with multiple sclerosis.

In the case of this clonotype: The junction departs from germline at one end; a sequencing error may be responsible. V usage is TRBV13 and J usage is TRBJ2-1; unclear D gene. Germline CDR1 and CDR2: PRHDT and FYEKMQ (reference sequence). The CDR3 extends over 13 amino acids. The CDR3: CVSSPESYNEQFF. The CDR3 DNA reads as TGTGTCAGCAGCCCAGAATCCTACAATGAGCAGTTCTTC.

This clonotype was counted ten times or more. V usage is TRBV12-3 or TRBV12-4 and J usage is TRBJ2-1; D ambiguous. The CDR3 contains 11 residues. V was cut by 3 bases and J by 7 bases, with 4 bases left in between. The CDR3, as DNA: TGTGCCAGCAGTTTTTCGAATGAGCAGTTCTTC. Its protein is CASSFSNEQFF.

This clonotype was detected a few times. This sequence joins TRBV20-1 and TRBJ2-5; the match to TRBD2 covers 8 bases. Germline values: CDR1 DFQATT, CDR2 SNEGSKA (reference sequence). Trimming cost V 6 bases and J 4 bases; bases outside gene matches: 10. This CDR3 comprises 14 residues. The DNA for the CDR3 is TGCAGTGCCCTAAGCGGGGGAGCGACAGAGACCCAGTACTTC. Its translation: CSALSGGATETQYF.

This clonotype occurred a few times. The chain carries TRBV5-1 and TRBJ2-5; the D gene is possibly TRBD2 (5 bases). The V gene lost 4 bases and the J gene lost 1 base, with 11 bases spanning the gap. Looked up from germline, CDR1 is SGHRS and CDR2 is YFSETQ. This CDR3 has 14 amino acids. The CDR3 here is CASSESGIQETQYF. CDR3 bases: TGCGCCAGCAGCGAATCCGGGATCCAAGAGACCCAGTACTTC. Combining the CDR3 with reference TRBV5-1 and TRBJ2-5 gives the whole variable domain KAGVTQTPRYLIKTRGQQVTLSCSPISGHRSVSWYQQTPGQGLQFLFEYFSETQRNKGNFPGRFSGRQFSNSRSEMNVSTLELGDSALYLCASSESGIQETQYFGPGTRLLVL.

J is TRBJ2-5 and V is TRBV10-3; 13 positions agree with TRBD2. Germline assignment: CDR1 ENHRY and CDR2 SYGVKD. Trimming removed 3 bases from V and 4 bases from J; junction bases left unmatched: 11. CDR3 length equals 18 residues. The CDR3 loop reads CAISDPGLAGAEGETQYF. In DNA form, the CDR3 reads TGTGCCATCAGTGACCCAGGACTAGCGGGGGCCGAAGGAGAGACCCAGTACTTC.

The chain is built from TRBV11-2 and TRBJ2-5, with D unclear. V shed 5 bases and J shed 4 bases, with 14 bases lying between them. CDR3 length equals 14 residues. CDR1 is SGHAT, CDR2 FQNNGV, per germline. CDR3 sequence reads: CASSPMEQRETQYF. DNA for the CDR3: TGTGCCAGCAGCCCGATGGAACAGAGAGAGACCCAGTACTTC.

The J gene is TRBJ2-1, the V gene TRBV5-1; TRBD1 aligns across 8 bases. From germline, CDR1 is SGHRS and CDR2 YFSETQ. Trimming at V came to 4 bases and at J to 0 bases, leaving 9 bases not matched to a gene. There are 17 residues in the CDR3. CDR3 region: CASSANPGGSSYNEQFF. The CDR3 nucleotides are TGCGCCAGCAGCGCCAACCCAGGGGGCTCCTCCTACAATGAGCAGTTCTTC.

The genes are TRBV13 and TRBJ2-3; 9 nucleotides align to TRBD2. The germline gives CDR1 PRHDT, CDR2 FYEKMQ (reference sequence). The CDR3 has 15 amino acids. The V gene end was trimmed by 4 bases and the J gene end by 4 bases; junction bases not matched to a gene: 6. The chain's CDR3 is CASSSPAGGSDTQYF. DNA of the CDR3: TGTGCCAGCAGCTCCCCAGCGGGAGGTTCAGATACGCAGTATTTT.

The chain combines TRBV19 with TRBJ2-1, with 13 bases aligning to TRBD2. The assigned J gene may be wrong: the sequence end matches TRBJ2-7 better. Germline values: CDR1 LNHDA, CDR2 SQIVND (reference sequence). The CDR3 runs to 14 residues. The CDR3 spells CASSIVGLAGEQYF. Here the CDR3 DNA reads TGTGCCAGTAGTATAGTGGGACTAGCGGGGGAGCAGTACTTC.

The gene calls are TRBV10-2 and TRBJ2-7; D call uncertain. V dropped 4 bases and J dropped 6 bases, with 10 bases sitting between them. Germline CDR1 WSHSY, CDR2 SAAADI. The CDR3 consists of 12 residues. The CDR3 is CASSVRYSEQYF. CDR3 in DNA: TGCGCCAGCAGTGTACGCTACAGCGAGCAGTACTTC.

The gene calls are TRBV29-1 and TRBJ1-2; 9 bases are a match to TRBD1. The CDR3 extends over 14 amino acids. Per germline, CDR1 SQVTM and CDR2 ANQGSEA. With 7 bases clipped from V and 1 base from J, the junction kept 7 bases outside the gene matches. The CDR3 DNA is TGCAGCGGTGCGACAGGGGGAAATAACTATGGCTACACCTTC. Translated, it gives CSGATGGNNYGYTF.

V and J are TRBV12-3 or TRBV12-4 and TRBJ1-1; D possibly corresponds to TRBD1 (6 bases). Trimming left V 4 bases short and J 2 bases short, with 14 bases between. CDR3 length: 15 amino acids. The CDR3 nucleotides are TGTGCCAGCAGTTCTCCAGGGGTATCAAACACTGAAGCTTTCTTT. Protein: CASSSPGVSNTEAFF.

This clonotype was seen a few times. The V call is TRBV12-3 or TRBV12-4, the J call TRBJ2-1; TRBD2 matches at 13 bases. CDR3 length: 15 amino acids. V lost 6 bases and J lost 9; bases outside the gene matches: 8. Written as DNA, the CDR3 is TGTGCCAGCAGACCCGGGACTAGCGGGGAGCTTGAGCAGTTCTTC. Its protein product is CASRPGTSGELEQFF.

The rearrangement uses TRBV11-2 and TRBJ2-5; 10 bases align to TRBD2. The J segment lost 2 bases and the V segment lost 4 bases, leaving 4 bases of the junction unmatched. This CDR3 is 15 amino acids long. Germline V gives CDR1 SGHAT, CDR2 FQNNGV. CDR3 loop: CASSSGLASQETQYF. CDR3 nucleotide sequence: TGTGCCAGCAGCTCGGGACTAGCGAGTCAAGAGACCCAGTACTTC. The full variable domain, its missing parts supplied by reference TRBV11-2 and TRBJ2-5, is EAGVAQSPRYKIIEKRQSVAFWCNPISGHATLYWYQQILGQGPKLLIQFQNNGVVDDSQLPKDRFSAERLKGVDSTLKIQPAKLEDSAVYLCASSSGLASQETQYFGPGTRLLVL.

About this clonotype: A junction boundary mismatches the germline segment, possibly from a read error. V is TRBV7-7 and J is TRBJ2-5; TRBD1 matches at 8 bases. Germline V gives CDR1 SSHAT, CDR2 FNYEAQ (reference sequence). There are 15 residues in the CDR3. The CDR3 region has the DNA TGTGCTAGCAGCTTGAACCTCGGGACAGGAGAGACCCAGTACTTC. Residues: CASSLNLGTGETQYF.

The chain uses TRBV6-6 and TRBJ2-1; 7 bases map to TRBD1. This CDR3 spans 16 amino acids. J lost 2 bases, V lost 2 bases, and 6 bases had no gene match. CDR1 MNHNY and CDR2 SVGAGI come from the germline V gene (reference sequence). The CDR3 DNA sequence: TGTGCCAGCAGTTACGACGGACAGGTCCCCTACAATGAGCAGTTCTTC. It yields the protein CASSYDGQVPYNEQFF.

V usage is TRBV20-1 and J usage is TRBJ2-1, with 8 bases that match TRBD1. This CDR3 contains 18 residues. J was trimmed by 1 base and V by 0 bases; bases with no gene match: 11. The V gene's germline CDR1 is DFQATT and CDR2 SNEGSKA (reference sequence). The CDR3 DNA reads TGCAGTGCTAGAGATCTCGGAAGGCAGGGGGCATCCTACAATGAGCAGTTCTTC. Translating it yields CSARDLGRQGASYNEQFF.

This clonotype appeared a few times. An end of the junction differs from the germline gene, which may be a read error. CDR3 sequence (DNA): TGTACCACCAGTGATACCGGGACAGGGATCTACGAGCAGTACTTC. Its protein product is CTTSDTGTGIYEQYF. This chain uses TRBV24-1 with TRBJ2-7; TRBD1 agrees at 9 bases. CDR1 KGHDR and CDR2 SFDVKD come from the germline V gene. The CDR3 runs to 15 residues.

This chain uses TRBV3-1 with TRBJ1-6; 12 nucleotides align to TRBD1. With V trimmed by 4 bases and J by 7 bases, 11 bases remained unmatched. The germline V gene encodes CDR1 LGHDT and CDR2 YNNKEL (reference sequence). The length of the CDR3 is 18 residues. CDR3 sequence (DNA): TGTGCCAGCAGCCGTCCGGGACAGGGGGCGCGTAGCAATTCACCCCTCCACTTT. It is translated as CASSRPGQGARSNSPLHF.